One sample yielded the 24 T cell receptor beta chains listed below, sequenced in a study of cytomegalovirus exposure and HLA in healthy donors (dated by TCRdb to the late 2010s). The method behind the library was the immunoSEQ multiplex PCR assay. The multiplex PCR relied on a mix of 60 forward primers for TCR Vbeta segments and 13 reverse primers for TCR Jbeta segments. Not all clones reach the TCRdb copy of this immuneACCESS table, which keeps in-frame sequences only. Checked studies attribute under half of the gap to unresolved V genes and leave the rest unexplained. This sample lists around 300,000 clones; about 75% were detected once. Of the sample, 2% to 2.5% falls within the top ten clones. The source material was PBMCs. The receptors stem from a female donor in good health and CMV-seronegative.

This clone was counted once. The rearrangement links TRBV7-9 to TRBJ2-5; D is undetermined. The DNA end is more similar to TRBJ2-7, so the J call may be wrong. The V gene's germline CDR1 is SEHNR and CDR2 FQNEAQ (reference sequence). The CDR3 extends over 11 amino acids. DNA of the CDR3: TGTGCCAGCAGCTTAGATTACGAGCAGTACTTC. It codes for CASSLDYEQYF.

The CDR3 spells CASSEARGGVEKLFF. The CDR3 DNA follows: TGTGCCAGCAGTGAAGCTCGAGGGGGAGTCGAAAAACTGTTTTTT. The genes are TRBV2 and TRBJ1-4, with a possible D match to TRBD1 (6 bases). CDR1 and CDR2 (germline): SNHLY, FYNNEI. The ends were cut back, 0 bases at V and 8 bases at J, with 13 bases in the middle. The CDR3 covers 15 residues.

This clone was counted between two and nine times. The rearrangement joins TRBV14 to TRBJ2-1; 7 nucleotides line up with TRBD2. This CDR3 is built from 17 residues. Germline-derived CDR1 and CDR2 are SGHDN and FVKESK. Trimming took 3 bases from V and 6 from J; bases not matched to a gene: 14. The CDR3 nucleotides are TGTGCCAGCAGCCACAGCCGGCAGCAGCGGGAAAGCAATGAGCAGTTCTTC. The encoded protein is CASSHSRQQRESNEQFF.

The chain links TRBV5-1 to TRBJ2-7; 8 nucleotides match TRBD2. The length of the CDR3 is 18 residues. The J segment lost 1 base and the V segment lost 0 bases, leaving 12 bases of the junction unmatched. Looked up from germline, CDR1 is SGHRS and CDR2 is YFSETQ. CDR3 in DNA: TGCGCCAGCAGCTTGGGGGGGGGACTCAAGCGGGAGTCCTACGAGCAGTACTTC. The encoded protein is CASSLGGGLKRESYEQYF.

The V call is TRBV27, the J call TRBJ1-5, with D possibly TRBD1 on 5 matching bases. Per the germline V gene, CDR1 is MNHEY and CDR2 is SMNVEV (reference sequence). The ends were cut back, 3 bases at V and 7 bases at J, with 13 bases in the middle. This CDR3 has 14 residues. CDR3 bases: TGTGCCAGCAGTTTGGAGGGGCGAGGACAGCCCCAGCATTTT. This sequence encodes CASSLEGRGQPQHF.

A word on this clone: Other DNA sequences in the sample encode the same CDR3. V and J are TRBV19 and TRBJ1-1; no clear D gene. Trimming removed 1 base from V and 1 base from J, with 7 bases in between. The length of the CDR3 is 14 residues. Looked up from germline, CDR1 is LNHDA and CDR2 is SQIVND (reference sequence). The CDR3 loop reads CASSIVTGNTEAFF. The CDR3 bases are TGTGCCAGTAGTATAGTAACCGGGAACACTGAAGCTTTCTTT.

This clone was picked up one time. This chain links TRBV27 with TRBJ1-2; TRBD1 agrees at 8 bases. The germline CDR1 and CDR2 sequences are MNHEY and SMNVEV (reference sequence). V was clipped by 4 bases and J by 7 bases; unmatched bases: 11. CDR3 size: 15 residues. The CDR3 loop reads CASSSRQGAPGGYTF. The CDR3 DNA sequence: TGTGCCAGCAGTTCAAGGCAGGGGGCGCCAGGTGGCTACACCTTC.

This CDR3 is CASRAAGGDEQYF. CDR3 bases: TGTGCCAGCAGGGCAGCGGGAGGCGACGAGCAGTACTTC. This chain joins TRBV9 and TRBJ2-7, with 9 bases matching TRBD2. CDR3 length: 13 amino acids. Germline CDR1 and CDR2: SGDLS and YYNGEE. Trimming cost V 5 bases and J 5 bases; bases outside gene matches: 5.

The V gene is TRBV19, the J gene TRBJ1-1, with D perhaps TRBD1 (6 bases). The CDR3 has 17 amino acids. Trimming left V 7 bases short and J 7 bases short, with 28 bases between. Per the germline V gene, CDR1 is LNHDA and CDR2 is SQIVND (reference sequence). The CDR3 sequence is CASTMALGGATLGEAFF. CDR3 DNA sequence: TGTGCCAGTACCATGGCCTTGGGGGGGGCAACCCTCGGTGAAGCTTTCTTT.

The J gene is TRBJ2-3, the V gene TRBV2, with D possibly being TRBD2 (6 bases). Germline CDR1 reads SNHLY; CDR2 reads FYNNEI. There are 15 residues in the CDR3. V lost 6 bases and J 5 bases, leaving 18 bases between the germline ends. DNA for the CDR3: TGTGCCAGCAGGCGCTACGTAGGAGGGGAAGATACGCAGTATTTT. This encodes CASRRYVGGEDTQYF.

This chain uses TRBV11-2 with TRBJ2-7; a weak D match, TRBD1 (6 bases). The germline V and J ends were trimmed by 5 bases and 2 bases, with 13 bases remaining between them. Germline V lookup: CDR1 SGHAT, CDR2 FQNNGV. The CDR3 length is 14 residues. In DNA form, the CDR3 reads TGTGCCAGCAGCCAAAGGACAGCGACCTACGAGCAGTACTTC. This encodes CASSQRTATYEQYF.

The rearrangement joins TRBV5-8 to TRBJ1-1; D is undetermined. The CDR3 runs to 17 residues. Per germline, CDR1 SGHTS and CDR2 YDEGEE. V lost 1 base, J lost 3 bases, and 19 bases lay in between. CDR3: CASSLRDQAPLDTEAFF. CDR3 DNA: TGTGCCAGCAGCTTGCGCGACCAGGCACCATTGGACACTGAAGCTTTCTTT.

The chain combines TRBV6-5 with TRBJ2-7; 8 nucleotides agree with TRBD2. The CDR3 totals 15 residues. The V gene's germline CDR1 is MNHEY and CDR2 SVGAGI. J was trimmed by 2 bases and V by 1 base; bases with no gene match: 4. The CDR3 DNA reads TGTGCCAGCAGTTACTGGGCGGGAGGCACCTACGAGCAGTACTTC. It is translated as CASSYWAGGTYEQYF.

The genes are TRBV11-3 and TRBJ2-2, with 12 bases that match TRBD2. The J segment lost 8 bases and the V segment lost 3 bases, leaving 13 bases of the junction unmatched. The germline V gene encodes CDR1 SGHNT and CDR2 YENEEA. The CDR3 runs to 18 residues. CDR3 sequence reads: CASSFSGLGTSGSGELFF. For the CDR3, the DNA is TGTGCCAGCAGCTTTTCCGGGCTAGGGACTAGCGGGTCGGGGGAGCTGTTTTTT.

The J gene is TRBJ2-3, the V gene TRBV6-4; 7 bases are shared with TRBD2. The CDR3 has 14 amino acids. V shed 3 bases and J 3 bases; nucleotides not matched to a gene: 3. The germline V gene encodes CDR1 MRHNA and CDR2 SNTAGT. CDR3 bases: TGTGCCAGCAGTGAGGCGGGAGCTACAGATACGCAGTATTTT. As protein: CASSEAGATDTQYF.

This sequence joins TRBV2 and TRBJ2-7; 7 bases align to TRBD1. The CDR3 covers 14 residues. V lost 4 bases and J lost 3; bases outside the gene matches: 6. CDR1 and CDR2 (germline): SNHLY, FYNNEI. As DNA, the CDR3 is TGTGCCAGCAGTGGACAGGGCGTCGGCTACGAGCAGTACTTC. Protein: CASSGQGVGYEQYF. Variable domain in full (rest from reference TRBV2 and TRBJ2-7): EPEVTQTPSHQVTQMGQEVILRCVPISNHLYFYWYRQILGQKVEFLVSFYNNEISEKSEIFDDQFSVERPDGSNFTLKIRSTKLEDSAMYFCASSGQGVGYEQYFGPGTRLTVT.

This chain joins TRBV7-9 and TRBJ2-1; D is perhaps TRBD2 (6 bases). V dropped 0 bases and J dropped 2 bases, with 8 bases sitting between them. The CDR3 spans 15 residues. Looked up from germline, CDR1 is SEHNR and CDR2 is FQNEAQ (reference sequence). The CDR3 nucleotides are TGTGCCAGCAGCTTAGCGGGAGGCGCCTACAATGAGCAGTTCTTC. Residues: CASSLAGGAYNEQFF. Supplemented by reference TRBV7-9 and TRBJ2-1, the full variable domain reads DTGVSQNPRHKITKRGQNVTFRCDPISEHNRLYWYRQTLGQGPEFLTYFQNEAQLEKSRLLSDRFSAERPKGSFSTLEIQRTEQGDSAMYLCASSLAGGAYNEQFFGPGTRLTVL.

On this clone: The same CDR3 also results from other DNA sequences found in this sample. The chain is built from TRBV5-1 and TRBJ1-1; no reliable D call. The CDR3 is made up of 13 amino acids. CDR1 and CDR2 from the germline V gene are SGHRS and YFSETQ. The V and J ends lost 2 bases and 0 bases respectively, with 5 bases between them. The CDR3 region is CASSLSLNTEAFF. As DNA, the CDR3 is TGCGCCAGCAGCTTAAGCTTGAACACTGAAGCTTTCTTT.

The sample holds a few counts of this clone. This chain connects TRBV28 to TRBJ2-1; D is unclear. The CDR3 covers 9 residues. Germline lookup yields CDR1 MDHEN and CDR2 SYDVKM. The V end was cut by 8 bases, the J end by 7 bases, with 3 bases between. The DNA for the CDR3 is TGTGCCAGCCAAAATGAGCAGTTCTTC. This codes for CASQNEQFF.

The CDR3 DNA sequence: TGTGCCAGCAGTTCGGACAGGGTCTATGGCTACACCTTC. Its translation: CASSSDRVYGYTF. The V gene is TRBV6-5, the J gene TRBJ1-2, with TRBD1 matching 8 bases. The CDR3 totals 13 residues. CDR1 is MNHEY and CDR2 is SVGAGI in the germline V gene. The junction had 2 bases not matched to a gene; V was cut back by 4 bases and J by 4 bases.

Concerning this clone itself: This same CDR3 is encoded by further DNA sequences in the sample. The chain couples TRBV18 to TRBJ1-1, with D perhaps matching TRBD1 (6 bases). With 6 bases removed from V and 1 base from J, the gap between germline ends came to 12 bases. The CDR3 length is 14 residues. The V gene's germline CDR1 is KGHSH and CDR2 LQKENI. CDR3: CASSPGQSNTEAFF. Here the CDR3 DNA reads TGTGCCAGCTCGCCGGGACAATCGAACACTGAAGCTTTCTTT. The variable domain in full, completed from reference TRBV18 and TRBJ1-1, reads NAGVMQNPRHLVRRRGQEARLRCSPMKGHSHVYWYRQLPEEGLKFMVYLQKENIIDESGMPKERFSAEFPKEGPSILRIQQVVRGDSAAYFCASSPGQSNTEAFFGQGTRLTVV.

As DNA, the CDR3 is TGTGCCAGCAGCTTGGCCGGGGTTCAGCCCCAGCATTTT. Its protein product is CASSLAGVQPQHF. V usage is TRBV5-5 and J usage is TRBJ1-5; D unclear. From germline, CDR1 is SGHKS and CDR2 YYEKEE (reference sequence). Trimming pared 0 bases from V and 6 bases from J, leaving 7 bases between. The CDR3 runs 13 residues.

The gene calls are TRBV5-1 and TRBJ1-1; no clear D gene. The CDR3 has 15 amino acids. CDR1 and CDR2 from the germline V gene are SGHRS and YFSETQ. Trimming left V 0 bases short and J 1 base short, with 10 bases between. Here the CDR3 reads CASSLGVGANTEAFF. CDR3 bases: TGCGCCAGCAGCTTGGGGGTGGGCGCGAACACTGAAGCTTTCTTT.

This clone has a handful of counts. CDR3 sequence reads: CASSLSFSGGSWTQYF. As DNA, the CDR3 is TGCGCCAGCAGCTTGAGCTTTAGCGGGGGAAGTTGGACCCAGTACTTC. The rearrangement joins TRBV5-1 to TRBJ2-5; 9 bases align to TRBD2. CDR1 is SGHRS and CDR2 is YFSETQ in the germline V gene. CDR3 size: 16 residues. The trim removed 1 base at V and 7 bases at J, leaving 11 bases unmatched.